The T cell receptor beta chain under discussion was sequenced for a study of HIV-infected patients and healthy controls. This clonotype was observed a handful of times. A single record per CDR3 protein comes from TCRdb applying MiXCR to the 5' RACE reads. The data hold roughly 68,000 distinct CDR3 sequences, with about 19% observed a single time. Germline values: CDR1 MNHNY, CDR2 SVGAGI (reference sequence). V lost 5 bases to trimming and J lost 4 bases; unmatched junction nucleotides: 4. The CDR3 sequence is 13 residues long. This chain joins TRBV6-6 and TRBJ1-2; 7 bases agree with TRBD1. The receptor was isolated from a human donor in good health. The sample was CD4+ T cells from blood. The CDR3 sequence is CASSRDSSYGYTF. CDR3 nucleotide sequence: TGTGCCAGCAGTCGGGACAGTTCCTATGGCTACACCTTC.